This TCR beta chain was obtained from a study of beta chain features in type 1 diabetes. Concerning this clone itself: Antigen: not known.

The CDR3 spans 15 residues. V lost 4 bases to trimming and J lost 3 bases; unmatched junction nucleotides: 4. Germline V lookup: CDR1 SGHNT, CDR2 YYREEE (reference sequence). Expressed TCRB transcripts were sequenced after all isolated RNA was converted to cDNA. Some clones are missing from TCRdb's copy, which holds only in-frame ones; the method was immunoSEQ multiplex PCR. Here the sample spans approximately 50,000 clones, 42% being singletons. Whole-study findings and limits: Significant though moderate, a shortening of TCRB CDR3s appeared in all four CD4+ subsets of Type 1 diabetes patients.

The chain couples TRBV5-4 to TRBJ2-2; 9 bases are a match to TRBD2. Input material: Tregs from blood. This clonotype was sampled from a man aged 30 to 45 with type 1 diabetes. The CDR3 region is CASSLAGSHTGELFF. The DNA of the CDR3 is TGTGCCAGCAGCCTAGCGGGATCCCACACCGGGGAGCTGTTTTTT.